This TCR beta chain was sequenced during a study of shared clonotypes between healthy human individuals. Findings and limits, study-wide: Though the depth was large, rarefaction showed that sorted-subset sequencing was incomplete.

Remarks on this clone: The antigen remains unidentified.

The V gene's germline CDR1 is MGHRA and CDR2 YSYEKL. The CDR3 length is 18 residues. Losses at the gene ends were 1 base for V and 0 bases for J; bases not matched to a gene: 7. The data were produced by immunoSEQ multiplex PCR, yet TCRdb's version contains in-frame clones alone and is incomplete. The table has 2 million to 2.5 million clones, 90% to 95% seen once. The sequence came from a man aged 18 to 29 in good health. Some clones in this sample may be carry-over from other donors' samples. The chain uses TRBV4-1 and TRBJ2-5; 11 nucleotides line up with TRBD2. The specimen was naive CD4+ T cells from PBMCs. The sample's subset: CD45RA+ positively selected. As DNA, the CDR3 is TGCGCCAGCAGCCAAGTGGCTAGCGGGAGGCTCGACCAAGAGACCCAGTACTTC. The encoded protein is CASSQVASGRLDQETQYF.